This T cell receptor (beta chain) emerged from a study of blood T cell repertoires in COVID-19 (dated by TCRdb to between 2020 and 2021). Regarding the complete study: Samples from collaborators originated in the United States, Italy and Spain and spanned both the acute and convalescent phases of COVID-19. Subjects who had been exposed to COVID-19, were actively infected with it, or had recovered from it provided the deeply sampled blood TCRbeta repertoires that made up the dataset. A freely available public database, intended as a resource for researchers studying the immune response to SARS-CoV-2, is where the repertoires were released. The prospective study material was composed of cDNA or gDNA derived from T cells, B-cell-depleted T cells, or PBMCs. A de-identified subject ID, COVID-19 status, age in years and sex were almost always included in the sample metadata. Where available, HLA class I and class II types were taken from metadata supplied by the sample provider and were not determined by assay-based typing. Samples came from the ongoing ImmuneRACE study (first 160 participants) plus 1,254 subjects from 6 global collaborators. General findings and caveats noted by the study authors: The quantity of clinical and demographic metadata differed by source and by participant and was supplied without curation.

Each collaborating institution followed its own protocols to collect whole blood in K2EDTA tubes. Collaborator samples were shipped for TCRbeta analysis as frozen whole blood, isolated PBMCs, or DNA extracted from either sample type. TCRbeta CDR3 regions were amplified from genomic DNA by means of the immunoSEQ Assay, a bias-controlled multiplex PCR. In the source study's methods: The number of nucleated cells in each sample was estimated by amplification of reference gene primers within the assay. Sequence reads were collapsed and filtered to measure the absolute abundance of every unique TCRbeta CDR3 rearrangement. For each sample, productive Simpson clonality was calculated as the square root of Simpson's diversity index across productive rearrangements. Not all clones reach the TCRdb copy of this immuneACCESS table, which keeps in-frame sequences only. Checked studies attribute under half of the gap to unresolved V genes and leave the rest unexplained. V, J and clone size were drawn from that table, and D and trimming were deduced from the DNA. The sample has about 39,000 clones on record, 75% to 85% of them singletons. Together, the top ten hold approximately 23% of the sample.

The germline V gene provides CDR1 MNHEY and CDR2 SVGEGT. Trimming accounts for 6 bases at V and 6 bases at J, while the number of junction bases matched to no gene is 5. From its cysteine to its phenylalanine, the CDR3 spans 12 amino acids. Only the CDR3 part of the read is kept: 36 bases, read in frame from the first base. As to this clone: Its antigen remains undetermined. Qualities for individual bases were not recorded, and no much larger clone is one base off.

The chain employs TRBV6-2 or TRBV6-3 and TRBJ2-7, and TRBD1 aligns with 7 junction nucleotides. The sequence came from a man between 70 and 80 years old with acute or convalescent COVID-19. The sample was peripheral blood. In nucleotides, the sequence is TGTGCCAGCAGCAGGGACAGCGGCGAGCAGTACTTC. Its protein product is CASSRDSGEQYF.